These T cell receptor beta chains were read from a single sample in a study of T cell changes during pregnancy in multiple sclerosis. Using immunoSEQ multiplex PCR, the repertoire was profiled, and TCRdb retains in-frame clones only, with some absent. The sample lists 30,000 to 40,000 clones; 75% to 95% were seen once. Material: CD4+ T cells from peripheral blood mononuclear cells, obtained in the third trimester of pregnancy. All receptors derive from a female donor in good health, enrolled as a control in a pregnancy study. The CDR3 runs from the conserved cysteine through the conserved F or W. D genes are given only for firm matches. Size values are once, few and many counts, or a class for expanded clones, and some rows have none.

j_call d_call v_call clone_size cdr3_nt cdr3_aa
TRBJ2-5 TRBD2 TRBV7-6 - TGTGCCAGCAGCAATCTACAGCGGGAACAAGAGACCCAGTACTTC CASSNLQREQETQYF
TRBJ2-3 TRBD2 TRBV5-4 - TGTGCCAGCAGCTCACTTAGCGGGGGGGCAGATACGCAGTATTTT CASSSLSGGADTQYF
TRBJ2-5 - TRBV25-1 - TGTGCCAGCAGTTTTGCCGGGGAGACCCAGTACTTC CASSFAGETQYF
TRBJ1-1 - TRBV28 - TGTGCCAGCAGCTTTCAAGTTGAGGACACTGAAGCTTTCTTT CASSFQVEDTEAFF
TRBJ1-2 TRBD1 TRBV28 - TGTGCCAGGAAGGGGGGACAGGGGGCCCACTATGGCTACACCTTC CARKGGQGAHYGYTF
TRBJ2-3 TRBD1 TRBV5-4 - TGTGCCAGCAGCTTGACAGGGGCAGATACGCAGTATTTT CASSLTGADTQYF
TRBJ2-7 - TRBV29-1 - TGCAGCGCGGGGGGGGGACAGGGTTCCAACGAGCAGTACTTC CSAGGGQGSNEQYF
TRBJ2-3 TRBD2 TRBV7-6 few TGTGCCAGCAGCTTAAGCGGGGGGGCTTGGGATACGCAGTATTTT CASSLSGGAWDTQYF
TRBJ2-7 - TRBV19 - TGTGCCAGTAGTATAAGGGGCCTCGCGGAAGGACCCTACGAGCAGTACTTC CASSIRGLAEGPYEQYF
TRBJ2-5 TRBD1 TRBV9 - TGTGCCAGCAGCGGCGGACAGGGAGGAGAGACCCAGTACTTC CASSGGQGGETQYF
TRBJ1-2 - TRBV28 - TGTGCCAGCAGCATACCACAAGCTAACTATGGCTACACCTTC CASSIPQANYGYTF
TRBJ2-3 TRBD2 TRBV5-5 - TGTGCCAGCAGCTTGGAGCTAGCGGGAGGCGGGGCAGATACGCAGTATTTT CASSLELAGGGADTQYF
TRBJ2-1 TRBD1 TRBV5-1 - TGCGCCAGCAGCTTCAGTGGACAGGACTACAATGAGCAGTTCTTC CASSFSGQDYNEQFF
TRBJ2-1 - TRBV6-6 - TGTGCCAGCAGTTATCAGGCAGGGCAGTTCTTC CASSYQAGQFF
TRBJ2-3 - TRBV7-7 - TGTGCTAGCAGCTTAGAGCGGGCAAATACGCAGTATTTT CASSLERANTQYF
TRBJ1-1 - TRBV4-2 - TGTGCCAGCAGCCAAGATCGACAGGCAAACTATGAAGCTTTCTTT CASSQDRQANYEAFF
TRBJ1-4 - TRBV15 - TGTGCCACCAGCAGAGAGCCGGTTACGGGTAGACTGTTTTTT CATSREPVTGRLFF
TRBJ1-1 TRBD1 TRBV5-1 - TGCGCCAGCAGCTTCACAGGGGGAGAAGCTTTCTTT CASSFTGGEAFF
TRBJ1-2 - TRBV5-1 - TGCGCCAGCAGCGGAACCTCGGGGGGCGGCTACACCTTC CASSGTSGGGYTF
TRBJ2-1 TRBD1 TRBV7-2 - TGTGCCAGCAGCTGGGACAGCAATGAGCAGTTCTTC CASSWDSNEQFF
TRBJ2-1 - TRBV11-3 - TGTGCCAGCAGCTTAAGCTACTCTGGGCATGAGCAGTTCTTC CASSLSYSGHEQFF
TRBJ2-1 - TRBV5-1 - TGCGCCAGCAGCCTACTAGCCCTTCCTCCTTACAATGAGCAGTTCTTC CASSLLALPPYNEQFF
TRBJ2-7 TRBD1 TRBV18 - TGTGCCAGCTCACCCGGGACAGAAATTCGATCTCAGCACGAGCAGTACTTC CASSPGTEIRSQHEQYF
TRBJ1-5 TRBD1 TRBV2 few TGTGCCAGCAGGGTACAGGGGGAAAGTGGGCCCCAGCATTTT CASRVQGESGPQHF